The next 2 T cell receptor beta chains were all read from a single sample in a study of control samples from healthy donors and cancer patients. Assay used: immunoSEQ multiplex PCR; TCRdb lists only in-frame clones, some missing. The sample carries around 180,000 clones, around nine tenths recorded once. What was sequenced was blood. These receptors originate from a woman aged 30 to 39 in good health.

The V call is TRBV12-5, the J call TRBJ2-1, with 9 bases lining up with TRBD2. This CDR3 has 18 residues. Germline V gene sequence: CDR1 LGHNT, CDR2 FRNRAP. The junction had 13 bases not matched to a gene; V was cut back by 3 bases and J by 4 bases. CDR3 coding DNA: TGTGCTAGTGGTTTTATGGCTAGCGGGACCCAGACTTACAATGAGCAGTTCTTC. Translation gives CASGFMASGTQTYNEQFF.

The V and J genes are TRBV30 and TRBJ2-4, with 7 bases lining up with TRBD1. This CDR3 is built from 18 residues. J was trimmed by 5 bases and V by 3 bases; bases with no gene match: 19. Germline V lookup: CDR1 GTSNPN, CDR2 SVGIG (reference sequence). The CDR3 region is CAWSSDRAIGYWENIQYF. In DNA form, the CDR3 reads TGTGCCTGGAGCTCCGACAGGGCGATTGGGTACTGGGAAAACATTCAGTACTTC.